The following is a T cell receptor (beta chain) sequence with its context. The protocol was immunoSEQ multiplex PCR, while the TCRdb copy is restricted to in-frame clones and leaves out a portion. The sample gives approximately 93,000 clones, over 70% of which show up once; roughly a tenth is in the top ten. Trimming shortened V by 4 bases and J by 6 bases, and 10 bases separated the two germline ends. The germline CDR1 and CDR2 sequences are KGHDR and SFDVKD. CDR3 size: 13 residues. This sample was included in a study of blood T cell repertoires in COVID-19. The overall study: Donors in the United States, Italy and Spain gave samples during acute or convalescent COVID-19. T cells, B-cell-depleted T cells, or PBMCs supplied cDNA or gDNA.

This clonotype was obtained from a woman aged 80 or over with acute or convalescent COVID-19. The specimen was peripheral blood. The rearrangement uses TRBV24-1 and TRBJ2-3; D not certain. CDR3 DNA: TGTGCCACCAGTGAACGTATCCGGGATACGCAGTATTTT. The encoded protein is CATSERIRDTQYF.